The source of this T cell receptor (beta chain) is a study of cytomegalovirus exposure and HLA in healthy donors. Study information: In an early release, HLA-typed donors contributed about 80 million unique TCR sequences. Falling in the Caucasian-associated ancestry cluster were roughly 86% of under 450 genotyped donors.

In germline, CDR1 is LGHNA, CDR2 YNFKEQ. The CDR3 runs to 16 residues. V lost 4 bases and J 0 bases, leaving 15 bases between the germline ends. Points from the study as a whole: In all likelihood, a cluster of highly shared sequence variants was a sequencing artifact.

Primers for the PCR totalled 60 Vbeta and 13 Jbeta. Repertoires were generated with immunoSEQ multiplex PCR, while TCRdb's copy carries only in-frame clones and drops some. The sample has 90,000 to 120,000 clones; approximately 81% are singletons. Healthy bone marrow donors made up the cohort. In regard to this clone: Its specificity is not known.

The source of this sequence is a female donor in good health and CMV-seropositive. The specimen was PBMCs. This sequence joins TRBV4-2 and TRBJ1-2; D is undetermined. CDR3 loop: CASSPAKQNSNYGYTF. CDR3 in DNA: TGTGCCAGCAGCCCAGCCAAACAGAATTCTAACTATGGCTACACCTTC.